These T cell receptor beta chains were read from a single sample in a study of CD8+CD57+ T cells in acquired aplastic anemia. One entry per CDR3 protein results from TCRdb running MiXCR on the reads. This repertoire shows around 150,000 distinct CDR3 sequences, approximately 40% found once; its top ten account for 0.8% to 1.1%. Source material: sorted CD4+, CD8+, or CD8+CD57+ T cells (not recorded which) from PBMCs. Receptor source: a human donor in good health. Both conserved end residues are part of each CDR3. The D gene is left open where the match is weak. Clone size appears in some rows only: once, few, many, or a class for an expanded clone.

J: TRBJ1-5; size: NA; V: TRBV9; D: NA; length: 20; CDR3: CASSVEGEEKPGGRNQPQHF; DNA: TGTGCCAGCAGCGTAGAGGGGGAAGAGAAACCTGGAGGGAGAAATCAGCCCCAGCATTTT
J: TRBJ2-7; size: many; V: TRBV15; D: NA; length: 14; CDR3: CATSRAGSSYEQYF; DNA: TGTGCCACCAGCAGAGCCGGAAGCTCCTACGAGCAGTACTTC
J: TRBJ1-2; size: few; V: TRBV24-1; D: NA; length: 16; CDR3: CATSDSREGGFYGYTF; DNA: TGTGCCACCAGTGATTCGAGGGAGGGGGGATTCTATGGCTACACCTTC
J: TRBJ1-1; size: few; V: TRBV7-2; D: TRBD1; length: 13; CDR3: CASSLVDRGEAFF; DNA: TGTGCCAGCAGCTTAGTGGACAGGGGAGAAGCTTTCTTT
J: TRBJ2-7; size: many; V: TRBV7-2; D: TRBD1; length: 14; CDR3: CASSLDRGGYEQYF; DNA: TGTGCCAGCAGCTTAGACAGGGGCGGCTACGAGCAGTACTTC
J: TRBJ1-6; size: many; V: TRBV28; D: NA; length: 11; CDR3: CASSLGSPLHF; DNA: TGTGCCAGCAGTTTAGGTTCACCCCTCCACTTT
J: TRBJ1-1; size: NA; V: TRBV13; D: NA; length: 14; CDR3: CASRLQGGNAEAFF; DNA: TGTGCCAGCAGACTACAGGGTGGGAACGCTGAAGCTTTCTTT
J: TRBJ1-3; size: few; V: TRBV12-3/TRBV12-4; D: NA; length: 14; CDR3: CASKLLAGRNTIYF; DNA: TGTGCCAGCAAACTATTAGCTGGGAGAAACACCATATATTTT
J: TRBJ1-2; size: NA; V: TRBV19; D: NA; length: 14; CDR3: CASSISQGIIGYTF; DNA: TGTGCCAGTAGTATAAGTCAGGGGATTATTGGCTACACCTTC
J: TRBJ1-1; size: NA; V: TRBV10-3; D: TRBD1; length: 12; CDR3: CAINDRDTEAFF; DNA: TGTGCCATCAACGACAGGGACACTGAAGCTTTCTTT
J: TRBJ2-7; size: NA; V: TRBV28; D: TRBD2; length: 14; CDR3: CASSLTSGIIEQYF; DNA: TGTGCCAGCAGTTTGACTAGCGGGATTATCGAGCAGTACTTC
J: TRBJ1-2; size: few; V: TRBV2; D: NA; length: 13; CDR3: CASTGASDYGYTF; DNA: TGTGCCAGCACCGGGGCGTCAGACTATGGCTACACCTTC
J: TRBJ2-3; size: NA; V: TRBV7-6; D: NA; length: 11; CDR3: CASSRAGTQYF; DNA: TGTGCCAGCAGCCGGGCGGGCACGCAGTATTTT